This TCR beta chain was captured in a study of CDR3 diversity in severe acne. TCRdb called the PCR reads again in MiXCR, with one record for every CDR3 protein. The sample holds 85,000 to 120,000 distinct CDR3 sequences, roughly half seen once. Per germline, CDR1 MNHEY and CDR2 SMNVEV (reference sequence). Trimming shortened V by 2 bases and J by 6 bases, and 8 bases separated the two germline ends. The CDR3 consists of 13 residues. This clonotype was recorded a few times. The source of this sequence is a male donor with acne. The sequenced sample was blood. This chain uses TRBV27 with TRBJ2-1, with TRBD2 as a possible D gene (7 bases). CDR3 amino acids: CASSLRGGNEQFF. The CDR3 DNA sequence: TGTGCCAGCAGTTTAAGGGGGGGCAATGAGCAGTTCTTC.